This is a list of T cell receptor beta chains from one sample in a study of T-cell memory formation after mild COVID-19. TCRdb re-derived calls from the 5' RACE reads in MiXCR, one entry per CDR3 protein. In the table there are 180,000 or so distinct CDR3 sequences, 11% of which are singletons. Sequencing was carried out using PBMCs or a T cell subset sorted from them (not recorded which). The receptor set was obtained from a man aged 18 to 29 who had mild COVID-19 (a few samples of this study predate the infection). Cell type and time point are not known. CDR3s include the opening cysteine and the closing phenylalanine or tryptophan. The order of the fields is clone size, J gene, V gene, CDR3 protein. The size field is filled for only some rows; it gives once, few, many or a size class.

size: -; J: TRBJ2-5; V: TRBV20-1; CDR3: CSALAGGRQETQYF
size: few; J: TRBJ2-2; V: TRBV2; CDR3: CASRLQGWHTGELFF
size: -; J: TRBJ2-5; V: TRBV29-1; CDR3: CSVDSPGLQETQYF
size: -; J: TRBJ2-5; V: TRBV5-1; CDR3: CASSSVGGETQYF
size: -; J: TRBJ1-2; V: TRBV7-9; CDR3: CASSASGAGDYYGYTF
size: few; J: TRBJ2-7; V: TRBV5-5; CDR3: CASSATGIASEQYF
size: few; J: TRBJ1-4; V: TRBV28; CDR3: CASSFTGASWGEKLFF
size: few; J: TRBJ1-4; V: TRBV18; CDR3: CASSRGPVDQEKLFF
size: -; J: TRBJ2-2; V: TRBV6-6; CDR3: CASIGLFSGELFF
size: many; J: TRBJ2-1; V: TRBV4-3; CDR3: CASSPSGTRGSNEQFF
size: many; J: TRBJ1-5; V: TRBV5-1; CDR3: CASRYGVGDNQPQHF
size: few; J: TRBJ1-5; V: TRBV6-2/TRBV6-3; CDR3: CASSHGTGRGYQPQHF
size: many; J: TRBJ2-5; V: TRBV12-3/TRBV12-4; CDR3: CASSRDREETQYF
size: -; J: TRBJ2-3; V: TRBV9; CDR3: CASSPRLAGGGDTQYF
size: few; J: TRBJ1-2; V: TRBV24-1; CDR3: CATNPGGGQIGYTF
size: -; J: TRBJ2-3; V: TRBV7-8; CDR3: CASSLAEADTQYF
size: few; J: TRBJ1-6; V: TRBV5-1; CDR3: CASSLGQGDSPLHF
size: many; J: TRBJ1-1; V: TRBV20-1; CDR3: CSASGTANTEAFF
size: few; J: TRBJ2-6; V: TRBV7-8; CDR3: CASSSRVRRSGANVLTF
size: -; J: TRBJ2-1; V: TRBV9; CDR3: CASRGGGPSYNEQFF
size: -; J: TRBJ1-6; V: TRBV7-3; CDR3: CASSLGTGASPLHF
size: -; J: TRBJ2-7; V: TRBV7-8; CDR3: CASSLGPGLLQEQYF
size: -; J: TRBJ2-1; V: TRBV25-1; CDR3: CASTGVGGTLQFF
size: few; J: TRBJ2-3; V: TRBV12-3/TRBV12-4; CDR3: CASSEGTRSGTQYF
size: many; J: TRBJ2-1; V: TRBV5-4; CDR3: CASSWGNEQFF
size: once; J: TRBJ2-1; V: TRBV29-1; CDR3: CSVGLGHNEQFF
size: -; J: TRBJ2-6; V: TRBV28; CDR3: CASSPTGTGIRSGANVLTF
size: -; J: TRBJ1-4; V: TRBV4-3; CDR3: CASSLGPRGSTNEKLFF
size: -; J: TRBJ2-1; V: TRBV5-1; CDR3: CASSRAGTSGINEQFF
size: -; J: TRBJ2-3; V: TRBV18; CDR3: CASSPFGPDTQYF
size: -; J: TRBJ1-1; V: TRBV29-1; CDR3: CSARGHLVAFF
size: few; J: TRBJ2-3; V: TRBV7-2; CDR3: CASSQGANTDTQYF
size: -; J: TRBJ2-6; V: TRBV20-1; CDR3: CSARRAGGTGANVLTF
size: few; J: TRBJ2-3; V: TRBV10-3; CDR3: CAISESDGGGNTQYF
size: few; J: TRBJ1-5; V: TRBV12-3/TRBV12-4; CDR3: CASSTNRGSQPQHF
size: -; J: TRBJ1-1; V: TRBV5-1; CDR3: CASSRRWTDEAFF
size: many; J: TRBJ1-1; V: TRBV4-2; CDR3: CASSQVDRNTEAFF
size: few; J: TRBJ1-2; V: TRBV29-1; CDR3: CSPGSGVCKLF
size: many; J: TRBJ2-6; V: TRBV28; CDR3: CASSLSIFEVLGANVLTF
size: few; J: TRBJ2-3; V: TRBV7-2; CDR3: CASSYSGTSTDTQYF
size: -; J: TRBJ1-2; V: TRBV7-9; CDR3: CASSLEAGATYGYTF
size: few; J: TRBJ2-1; V: TRBV5-1; CDR3: CASRPAGASGGTYNEQFF
size: -; J: TRBJ2-1; V: TRBV20-1; CDR3: CSARDPARVNEQFF
size: -; J: TRBJ2-3; V: TRBV6-5; CDR3: CASSYKHRWDTQYF
size: -; J: TRBJ2-5; V: TRBV7-2; CDR3: CASSRGRGRETQYF
size: many; J: TRBJ2-5; V: TRBV11-2; CDR3: CASSLGPVWQETQYF
size: few; J: TRBJ1-3; V: TRBV4-1; CDR3: CASSPDRGRNTIYF